A selection of T cell receptor beta chains follows, all from one sample in a study of esophageal squamous cell carcinoma under preoperative chemotherapy. MiXCR was run by TCRdb on the PCR reads, yielding one entry per CDR3 protein. The sample has fewer than 40,000 distinct CDR3 sequences; approximately 50% are singletons. The specimen was collected from a patient given preoperative chemotherapy. These receptor sequences come from a human donor with esophageal squamous cell carcinoma. The donor label of this sample is uncertain. Each CDR3 is given with its conserved first and last residue. The listing skips clone size in some rows; elsewhere it reads once, few, many or a size class.

clone_size,cdr3_length,j_call,v_call,cdr3_aa
once,18,TRBJ2-4,TRBV11-3,CASSLRRGGFSSYNEQYF
NA,15,TRBJ2-7,TRBV7-8,CASSASTAGANEQYF
NA,13,TRBJ1-1,TRBV7-2,CASQGQKNTEAFF
many,13,TRBJ2-5,TRBV12-3/TRBV12-4,CASINSGGYEQYF
NA,11,TRBJ2-3,TRBV7-2,CATTTKDMQYF
NA,15,TRBJ2-1,TRBV11-3,CASSLVGQVYNEQFF
NA,14,TRBJ2-4,TRBV12-3/TRBV12-4,CAGSASGGADIQYF
NA,13,TRBJ2-7,TRBV12-3/TRBV12-4,CASSLGDTYEQYF
NA,15,TRBJ2-3,TRBV6-1,CARSLQEVSTGEQFF
many,19,TRBJ2-1,TRBV7-2,CASSLEGPLAPFPYNEQFF
NA,15,TRBJ2-5,TRBV12-3/TRBV12-4,CASSSLGRGIETQYF
NA,17,TRBJ2-5,TRBV7-2,CASSPRAGGRDPETQYF
few,18,TRBJ2-5,TRBV10-2,CAWGGGGCGTSAEETQYF
NA,16,TRBJ2-7,TRBV6-2/TRBV6-3,CASSRGLAGMSYEQYF
NA,16,TRBJ2-3,TRBV18,CASSPFRTSEGDTQYF
NA,16,TRBJ2-5,TRBV6-1,CACGEFWGSDTETQYF
NA,16,NA,TRBV7-3,CASSGTGGCNKETQYF
NA,15,TRBJ2-3,TRBV11-1,CASSSPRRNTDTQYF
NA,16,TRBJ2-3,TRBV4-2,CASSQDVTGWTDTQYF
many,16,TRBJ2-3,TRBV6-5,CASSYLSGASGDTQYF
NA,17,TRBJ2-5,TRBV7-6,CANSPPFGRGEGETQYF
once,14,TRBJ2-5,TRBV7-2,CASGGGGRKETQYF